Below, one TCR beta chain is given with its context. The data are from a study of blood T cell repertoires in COVID-19. Whole-study context: Sources were T cells, B-cell-depleted T cells, or PBMCs; the material itself was cDNA or gDNA.

Original methodology: By means of reference gene primer amplification, nucleated cell counts were estimated. Repertoires were generated with immunoSEQ multiplex PCR, while TCRdb's copy carries only in-frame clones and drops some. V and J calls and clone size are as listed in that table; D and trimming were resolved from the DNA. The data contain about 39,000 clones, about four fifths of them singletons. CDR3 length equals 13 residues. Trimming cost V 5 bases and J 4 bases, with 11 bases left between them. Germline values: CDR1 SEHNR, CDR2 FQNEAQ (reference sequence). The chain has TRBV7-9 and TRBJ2-5, with D perhaps matching TRBD2 (6 bases). The clonotype comes from a man between 65 and 85 years old with acute or convalescent COVID-19. The source material was peripheral blood. CDR3 DNA sequence: TGTGCCAGCAGCCGGGGAGCGGGAGAGACCCAGTACTTC. Translating it yields CASSRGAGETQYF. The full variable domain, rest sourced from reference TRBV7-9 and TRBJ2-5, is DTGVSQNPRHKITKRGQNVTFRCDPISEHNRLYWYRQTLGQGPEFLTYFQNEAQLEKSRLLSDRFSAERPKGSFSTLEIQRTEQGDSAMYLCASSRGAGETQYFGPGTRLLVL.